These 32 T cell receptor beta chains were all obtained from the same sample, sequenced in a study of human thymus T cells. Assay: immunoSEQ multiplex PCR; the TCRdb copy retains only in-frame clones and omits some. The table shows tens of thousands of clones, with 94% occurring only once. Sequences were obtained from blood. The receptors were sampled from a boy under two years old with a congenital heart defect but otherwise immunologically healthy.

V is TRBV5-6 and J is TRBJ2-5, with TRBD2 identical over 8 bases. Trimming took 3 bases from V and 4 from J; bases not matched to a gene: 11. The CDR3 contains 16 residues. The germline V gene encodes CDR1 SGHDT and CDR2 YYEEEE. This CDR3 is CASSSLVGGARETQYF. CDR3 bases: TGTGCCAGCAGCTCACTGGTCGGGGGGGCCCGAGAGACCCAGTACTTC. Filled out from reference TRBV5-6 and TRBJ2-5, the complete variable domain reads DAGVTQSPTHLIKTRGQQVTLRCSPKSGHDTVSWYQQALGQGPQFIFQYYEEEERQRGNFPDRFSGHQFPNYSSELNVNALLLGDSALYLCASSSLVGGARETQYFGPGTRLLVL.

The chain's CDR3 is CASSLSGGIDTQYF. DNA for the CDR3: TGTGCCAGCAGCTTAAGCGGGGGCATAGATACGCAGTATTTT. This chain joins TRBV7-3 and TRBJ2-3; maybe TRBD2 (7 bases). Trimming cost V 1 base and J 5 bases, with 10 bases left between them. The CDR3 spans 14 residues. The germline gives CDR1 SGHTA, CDR2 FQGTGA.

V gene TRBV7-8 combines with J gene TRBJ2-7, with 7 bases matching TRBD1. V shed 1 base, J shed 4 bases, and the junction held 7 bases outside the gene matches. This CDR3 contains 15 residues. Looked up from germline, CDR1 is SGHVS and CDR2 is FQNEAQ. CDR3 nucleotide sequence: TGTGCCAGCAGCTTAGGAATCCAGGGGGAGTACGAGCAGTACTTC. Translation: CASSLGIQGEYEQYF.

The rearrangement joins TRBV5-4 to TRBJ2-7, with TRBD2 identical over 10 bases. Trimming at V came to 3 bases and at J to 2 bases, leaving 2 bases not matched to a gene. Per the germline V gene, CDR1 is SGHNT and CDR2 is YYREEE (reference sequence). The CDR3 covers 14 residues. Here the CDR3 DNA reads TGTGCCAGCAGCTCAGCGGGGGGGCCCTACGAGCAGTACTTC. This gives the protein CASSSAGGPYEQYF.

Concerning this clone itself: Other nucleotide sequences from this sample produce the same CDR3. The rearrangement joins TRBV2 to TRBJ2-2, with D unresolved. V lost 6 bases and J lost 7, with 3 bases in between. This CDR3 comprises 10 residues. The germline V gene encodes CDR1 SNHLY and CDR2 FYNNEI. CDR3 sequence (DNA): TGTGCCAGCAGGGGCGGGGAGCTGTTTTTT. Translation: CASRGGELFF.

The genes are TRBV5-6 and TRBJ2-2; D gene uncertain. The V end lost 0 bases, the J end lost 5 bases, and 5 bases lay between the germline ends. This CDR3 is built from 13 residues. From germline, CDR1 is SGHDT and CDR2 YYEEEE. The CDR3 here is CASSLGVTGELFF. In DNA form, the CDR3 reads TGTGCCAGCAGCTTGGGGGTGACCGGGGAGCTGTTTTTT. The complete variable domain, with remaining parts taken from reference TRBV5-6 and TRBJ2-2, reads DAGVTQSPTHLIKTRGQQVTLRCSPKSGHDTVSWYQQALGQGPQFIFQYYEEEERQRGNFPDRFSGHQFPNYSSELNVNALLLGDSALYLCASSLGVTGELFFGEGSRLTVL.

V gene TRBV5-1 combines with J gene TRBJ2-3; TRBD1 matches 11 bases. Per germline, CDR1 SGHRS and CDR2 YFSETQ. The length of the CDR3 is 14 residues. V shed 7 bases, J shed 4 bases, and the junction held 5 bases outside the gene matches. The chain's CDR3 is CASSGQGASDTQYF. CDR3 DNA sequence: TGCGCCAGCTCCGGACAGGGGGCCTCAGATACGCAGTATTTT. Full variable domain (remainder filled in from reference TRBV5-1 and TRBJ2-3): KAGVTQTPRYLIKTRGQQVTLSCSPISGHRSVSWYQQTPGQGLQFLFEYFSETQRNKGNFPGRFSGRQFSNSRSEMNVSTLELGDSALYLCASSGQGASDTQYFGPGTRLTVL.

This chain's CDR3 is CASSTDSYEQYF. CDR3 bases: TGTGCCAGTTCCACGGACAGCTACGAGCAGTACTTC. The chain employs TRBV19 and TRBJ2-7; possible D gene TRBD1, 6 bases. Germline loops: CDR1 LNHDA, CDR2 SQIVND (reference sequence). This CDR3 is built from 12 residues. V was pared by 8 bases and J by 3 bases, with 11 bases between.

The chain has TRBV10-3 and TRBJ1-5; D gene ambiguous. Germline V gives CDR1 ENHRY, CDR2 SYGVKD. V was cut by 3 bases and J by 6 bases, with 12 bases left in between. This CDR3 is 14 amino acids long. The CDR3, as DNA: TGTGCCATCAGTGACGGGGTTCTTGGTCAGCCCCAGCATTTT. Amino acid sequence: CAISDGVLGQPQHF.

The V gene is TRBV19, the J gene TRBJ2-5, with D tentatively TRBD1 or TRBD2 (6 bases each). The CDR3 spans 14 residues. The germline V and J ends were trimmed by 2 bases and 5 bases, with 12 bases remaining between them. The germline V gene encodes CDR1 LNHDA and CDR2 SQIVND (reference sequence). CDR3 amino acids: CASSITGSGETQYF. CDR3 nucleotides: TGTGCCAGTAGTATAACAGGGAGCGGGGAGACCCAGTACTTC.

The chain is built from TRBV7-2 and TRBJ2-1, with no clear D. Germline loops: CDR1 SGHTA, CDR2 FQGNSA. V was trimmed by 1 base and J by 6 bases, leaving 7 bases between them. The CDR3 spans 13 residues. This CDR3 is CASSLGSTNEQFF. CDR3 DNA sequence: TGTGCCAGCAGCTTAGGGTCGACCAATGAGCAGTTCTTC.

The chain joins TRBV5-1 to TRBJ2-3, with a tentative D call TRBD2 (5 bases). V dropped 2 bases and J dropped 2 bases, with 9 bases sitting between them. CDR1 and CDR2 from the germline V gene are SGHRS and YFSETQ. CDR3 length: 14 residues. This CDR3 reads CASSFEGPTDTQYF. As DNA, the CDR3 is TGCGCCAGCAGCTTCGAGGGCCCCACAGATACGCAGTATTTT.

The rearrangement uses TRBV5-1 and TRBJ2-3, with D perhaps matching TRBD1 (5 bases). Germline V gives CDR1 SGHRS, CDR2 YFSETQ. Deletions cut 4 bases from V and 4 bases from J, with 10 bases between. The CDR3 loop spans 13 amino acids. In DNA form, the CDR3 reads TGCGCCAGCAGCCATCCCAGGGCAGATACGCAGTATTTT. It encodes CASSHPRADTQYF.

J is TRBJ2-7 and V is TRBV7-9; D is undetermined. V gave up 4 bases and J gave up 2 bases, with 15 bases separating them. CDR1 is SEHNR and CDR2 is FQNEAQ in the germline V gene (reference sequence). This CDR3 region has 15 residues. The chain's CDR3 is CASSSAIGKTYEQYF. As DNA, the CDR3 is TGTGCCAGCAGCTCTGCGATAGGGAAAACCTACGAGCAGTACTTC. The variable domain in full, with the rest retrieved from reference TRBV7-9 and TRBJ2-7, is DTGVSQNPRHKITKRGQNVTFRCDPISEHNRLYWYRQTLGQGPEFLTYFQNEAQLEKSRLLSDRFSAERPKGSFSTLEIQRTEQGDSAMYLCASSSAIGKTYEQYFGPGTRLTVT.

With respect to this clone: Other DNA variants within this sample encode the same CDR3. The rearrangement joins TRBV7-2 to TRBJ1-2; possible D gene TRBD1, 5 bases. The CDR3 covers 13 residues. Germline CDR1 reads SGHTA; CDR2 reads FQGNSA. V shed 2 bases and J shed 5 bases, with 9 bases lying between them. CDR3 region: CASSLTREYGYTF. The CDR3 nucleotides read TGTGCCAGCAGCTTAACCAGGGAGTATGGCTACACCTTC.

The chain employs TRBV2 and TRBJ2-4, with no clear D. Germline assignment: CDR1 SNHLY and CDR2 FYNNEI. V lost 4 bases, J lost 3 bases, and 7 bases lay in between. The CDR3 spans 13 residues. This CDR3 reads CASSAWGKNIQYF. The CDR3, as DNA: TGTGCCAGCAGTGCGTGGGGCAAAAACATTCAGTACTTC.

This clone was seen more than once but under ten times. This chain links TRBV2 with TRBJ1-1, with D uncertain. Trimming removed 5 bases at V and 5 bases at J, with 6 bases between. Germline V gives CDR1 SNHLY, CDR2 FYNNEI. CDR3 size: 11 residues. The CDR3 coding sequence is TGTGCCAGCAGTCGGAAAACTGAAGCTTTCTTT. Encoded protein: CASSRKTEAFF. Full variable domain (rest looked up from reference TRBV2 and TRBJ1-1): EPEVTQTPSHQVTQMGQEVILRCVPISNHLYFYWYRQILGQKVEFLVSFYNNEISEKSEIFDDQFSVERPDGSNFTLKIRSTKLEDSAMYFCASSRKTEAFFGQGTRLTVV.

The chain links TRBV4-3 to TRBJ2-3; 11 bases fit TRBD1. The CDR3 has 16 residues. V lost 4 bases, J lost 3 bases, and 6 bases stayed unmatched. The germline V gene has CDR1 LGHNA and CDR2 YSLEER. The CDR3 protein is CASSPHGQGATDTQYF. The CDR3 nucleotides read TGCGCCAGCAGCCCCCATGGACAGGGGGCGACAGATACGCAGTATTTT.

The CDR3 here is CATRWGAYTGELFF. The CDR3 region has the DNA TGTGCCACCCGGTGGGGGGCCTACACCGGGGAGCTGTTTTTT. This rearrangement joins TRBV2 to TRBJ2-2; D is tentatively TRBD1 or TRBD2 (6 bases each). The CDR3 is 14 amino acids. Germline CDR1 reads SNHLY; CDR2 reads FYNNEI. V shed 10 bases and J shed 3 bases, with 15 bases lying between them.

The chain is built from TRBV10-3 and TRBJ2-4, with 12 bases fitting TRBD2. Trimming removed 2 bases from V and 1 base from J; junction bases left unmatched: 6. The CDR3 has 18 amino acids. Germline CDR1 is ENHRY and CDR2 is SYGVKD. CDR3 sequence (DNA): TGTGCCATCAGTGAGCGATCGACTAGCGGGAGTGCCAAAAACATTCAGTACTTC. Its protein product is CAISERSTSGSAKNIQYF.

This rearrangement joins TRBV5-1 to TRBJ2-5, with TRBD2 as a possible D gene (6 bases). Per germline, CDR1 SGHRS and CDR2 YFSETQ. V lost 4 bases to trimming and J lost 4 bases, with 14 bases between them. The CDR3 runs 14 residues. Written as DNA, the CDR3 is TGCGCCAGCAGCCCGGGACTCCCCCCAGAGACCCAGTACTTC. It is translated as CASSPGLPPETQYF.

The rearrangement joins TRBV28 to TRBJ2-7; perhaps TRBD2 as D (6 bases). The CDR3 runs to 14 residues. Trimming shortened V by 2 bases and J by 3 bases, and 11 bases separated the two germline ends. Germline values: CDR1 MDHEN, CDR2 SYDVKM. The CDR3 DNA reads TGTGCCAGCAGTTTAGCGGGACTCTACTACGAGCAGTACTTC. This codes for CASSLAGLYYEQYF.

The J gene is TRBJ2-3, the V gene TRBV28, with TRBD2 matching over 8 bases. This CDR3 is 15 amino acids long. In germline, CDR1 is MDHEN, CDR2 SYDVKM. The trim removed 6 bases at V and 2 bases at J, leaving 7 bases unmatched. CDR3 bases: TGTGCCAGCAGCCCAATAGCGGGGCCCACAGATACGCAGTATTTT. Residues: CASSPIAGPTDTQYF.

The J gene is TRBJ1-1, the V gene TRBV18; D call uncertain. Trimming took 7 bases from V and 5 from J, leaving 14 bases between them. This CDR3 has 13 amino acids. CDR1 is KGHSH, CDR2 LQKENI, per germline. CDR3 nucleotides: TGTGCCAGCTTTGTGAGCGAAGGGACTGAAGCTTTCTTT. This gives the protein CASFVSEGTEAFF.

In this sample, this clone turned up once. The chain employs TRBV20-1 and TRBJ2-5; D not resolved. Germline CDR1 is DFQATT and CDR2 is SNEGSKA (reference sequence). The CDR3 runs 11 residues. V lost 0 bases and J 5 bases, leaving 4 bases between the germline ends. In nucleotides, the CDR3 is TGCAGTGCTAGAGATCATGAGACCCAGTACTTC. As protein: CSARDHETQYF.

The rearrangement uses TRBV9 and TRBJ2-5; the D call may be TRBD1 or TRBD2 (5 bases each). CDR1 and CDR2 from the germline V gene are SGDLS and YYNGEE. V gave up 0 bases and J gave up 5 bases, with 14 bases separating them. The CDR3 sequence is 15 residues long. CDR3 residues: CASSVDWGSGETQYF. Here the CDR3 DNA reads TGTGCCAGCAGCGTAGATTGGGGGTCTGGGGAGACCCAGTACTTC.

The chain is built from TRBV7-8 and TRBJ2-1; D uncertain. The CDR3 runs 15 residues. In germline, CDR1 is SGHVS, CDR2 FQNEAQ. The V end lost 1 base, the J end lost 9 bases, and 16 bases lay between the germline ends. The CDR3 coding sequence is TGTGCCAGCAGCTTAGACGGGCTTAATGGCGGTGAGCAGTTCTTC. It translates to CASSLDGLNGGEQFF.

The rearrangement uses TRBV7-2 and TRBJ1-1, with TRBD1 identical over 8 bases. The CDR3 consists of 15 residues. Germline lookup yields CDR1 SGHTA and CDR2 FQGNSA. Losses at the gene ends were 4 bases for V and 3 bases for J; bases not matched to a gene: 7. The CDR3 protein is CASSYTAGGYTEAFF. CDR3 DNA sequence: TGTGCCAGCAGCTATACTGCAGGGGGCTACACTGAAGCTTTCTTT.

This chain connects TRBV6-1 to TRBJ2-5, with a weak D call TRBD2 (6 bases). V dropped 1 base and J dropped 3 bases, with 9 bases sitting between them. The CDR3 totals 14 residues. The V gene's germline CDR1 is MNHNS and CDR2 SASEGT. Here the CDR3 reads CASSEGAGKETQYF. As DNA, the CDR3 is TGTGCCAGCAGTGAAGGGGCGGGGAAAGAGACCCAGTACTTC.

This CDR3 is CASPTDGLNSPLHF. CDR3 DNA: TGTGCCAGTCCAACGGACGGGCTCAATTCACCCCTCCACTTT. The chain has TRBV19 and TRBJ1-6; unclear D gene. CDR1 is LNHDA, CDR2 SQIVND, per germline (reference sequence). Deletions cut 8 bases from V and 7 bases from J, with 15 bases between. The CDR3 length is 14 residues.

This chain joins TRBV7-9 and TRBJ2-7; possible D gene TRBD1, 5 bases. The CDR3 sequence is 14 residues long. The germline gives CDR1 SEHNR, CDR2 FQNEAQ (reference sequence). Between the trimmed V and J ends, which lost 1 base and 7 bases, there was a span of 14 bases. CDR3 sequence reads: CASSLVPGIGEQYF. CDR3 nucleotides: TGTGCCAGCAGCTTAGTTCCAGGGATAGGGGAGCAGTACTTC.

The chain's CDR3 is CASSEEGTGNQPQHF. In DNA, the CDR3 is TGTGCCAGCAGTGAAGAAGGGACAGGAAATCAGCCCCAGCATTTT. The chain uses TRBV2 and TRBJ1-5; 8 positions agree with TRBD1. This CDR3 comprises 15 residues. The germline V gene encodes CDR1 SNHLY and CDR2 FYNNEI. The trim removed 1 base at V and 4 bases at J, leaving 3 bases unmatched.